This T cell receptor beta chain came from a study of shared clonotypes between healthy human individuals (dated by TCRdb to 2020 to 2022). Background on the whole study: Two women and a few men aged 18 to 49 years were included in the cohort. To increase sequencing depth and limit assay-specific biases, TCR repertoire library preparation and sequencing were carried out by different laboratories using diverse techniques. Each donor's leukapheresis produced roughly between about 0.8 and 8.9 billion PBMCs. The study deeply sequenced blood TCR repertoires of 5 or 6 healthy adults to estimate repertoire size and the extent of clonotype sharing between individuals. For each donor, CD4 naive and CD4 memory were each run on three plates, CD8 naive on two plates, and CD8 memory on one plate.

The CDR3 holds 14 amino acids from the cysteine to the phenylalanine. The CDR3 DNA has 42 bases and is translated from base 1. Unmatched junction bases come to 7, with V trimmed by 5 bases and J by 0 bases. The germline V gene (reference sequence) yields GTSNPN for CDR1 and SVGIG for CDR2. CD8 naive samples were CD45RO-negative cells positively selected for CCR7, giving a CD45RA+CCR7+ population that excluded TemRA cells. The donors were healthy, HIV-negative adults who had no recently reported acute infections or vaccinations. Every donor was a Caucasian adult residing in Nashville, Tennessee, USA. Blood was collected by leukapheresis, and PBMCs were isolated by Ficoll-Histopaque density gradient centrifugation and then cryopreserved in liquid nitrogen vapor phase. Purity and quantity of every magnetically sorted T cell population were checked by analytical flow cytometry. Genomic DNA was isolated from every sorted fraction and measured by UV absorbance on a Nanodrop 2000c.

The investigation overall reported the following: Sharing across four donors was observed for about 5% of naive CD4, less than 4% of naive CD8, roughly 2.4% of memory CD4, and about 0.39% of memory CD8 clonotypes. Pairwise subsampling indicated that sequencing depth was expected to affect the degree of clonotype sharing among donors. Compared with non-shared clonotypes, clonotypes shared by all four sorted-subset donors had higher generation probabilities. The small number of donors limited the genetic and exposure-history diversity represented. Rarefaction of sorted-subset datasets indicated incomplete sequencing despite the large sequencing depth. Naive subsets generally had larger estimated clonotype richness than memory subsets. Sampling was limited to blood, and TCR repertoires in tissue likely differ from TCR repertoires in blood.

This clone was observed many times. Its antigen is not yet known. No base quality information exists; no much larger clone differs at one position. Using the deep immunoSEQ assay, multiplex PCR amplified TCR CDR3 regions from genomic DNA. For each cell subset, the extracted genomic DNA was distributed evenly across all wells of several immunoSEQ 96-well plates, and each plate served as one replicate. For sorted subsets, each replicate PCR was loaded with about 200 ng genomic DNA, equivalent to 25,000 to 35,000 T cell genomes. Purified libraries were measured with a Qubit 3.0 fluorometer, size-checked on a Bioanalyzer 2100, and measured again with the KAPA Library Quantification kit. Every immunoSEQ 96-well plate was sequenced on a dedicated single-read 150-cycle Illumina NextSeq 550 flow cell. The paper's data handling went like this. Because the immunoSEQ output included only junctional sequences and no quality scores, the filtering could not be the same as the filtering used for full-length reads. To assign V/J genes and CDR3, sequences were annotated using PyIR, a Python wrapper for IgBLAST v1.9, with IMGT germline references. Reads were removed for weak V/J assignments (E-value above 1e-6), missing CDR3, stop codons, out-of-frame junctions, or ambiguous translated residues. V3J clonotypes were defined as sequences sharing the same inferred V gene, J gene, and CDR3 amino acid sequence. The percentage overlap between two repertoires was calculated by dividing the number of shared unique clonotypes by the size of the smaller repertoire. Richness of each repertoire was evaluated using RTK rarefaction, the Chao1 estimator, and Recon v2.1 estimates of unobserved clonotypes. Generation probabilities for all TCRbeta clonotypes obtained by the gDNA method from several donors were computed using OLGA. As stored in TCRdb, this immuneACCESS dataset retains in-frame rearrangements with V and J assigned. A fraction of the clones does not appear; measured against another copy, unresolved V genes explain less than half of the discrepancy, and the remainder lacks a known reason. V and J calls and clone size are copied from that table; D and trimming were computed from the DNA. Here the sample has 1.5 million to 2.5 million clones; approximately 94% occur a single time. More than 0.9% of the sample comes from the top ten.

The specimen sequenced was naive CD8+ T cells sorted from blood. Taken with the paper, the label for cell subset or site translates to: CD45RA+CCR7+. This sequence was found in a man younger than 30 in good health. Here the chain combines TRBV30 and TRBJ2-7, with 7 bases in between that match TRBD1. The CDR3 protein: CAWGTEDRSYEQYF. The nucleotide sequence reads as follows: TGTGCCTGGGGGACAGAAGACCGCTCCTACGAGCAGTACTTC.